The 32 T cell receptor beta chains in this list originate from one sample, sequenced in a study of cytomegalovirus exposure and HLA in healthy donors (dated by TCRdb to the late 2010s). The library was built by means of the immunoSEQ multiplex PCR assay. For the multiplex PCR, a mixture combining 60 forward primers for TCR Vbeta segments and 13 reverse primers for TCR Jbeta segments was used. TCRdb took over this immuneACCESS table, retaining in-frame rearrangements with V and J assigned. Such tables are incomplete; in checked studies, under half of the missing clones stem from an unresolved V gene, and the remainder is unexplained. The table for this sample shows roughly 51,000 clones. The biggest ten clones account for 2% to 2.5% of the sample. Material: PBMCs. The receptors were gathered from a middle-aged woman in good health and CMV-seronegative.

The J gene is TRBJ1-1, the V gene TRBV18; D perhaps matches TRBD1 (5 bases). CDR1 is KGHSH and CDR2 is LQKENI in the germline V gene. This CDR3 comprises 13 residues. V was clipped by 5 bases and J by 5 bases, with 12 bases between them. The CDR3 loop reads CASSGDRETEAFF. In DNA form, the CDR3 reads TGTGCCAGCTCAGGTGACAGAGAAACTGAAGCTTTCTTT. Combining the CDR3 with reference TRBV18 and TRBJ1-1 gives the whole variable domain NAGVMQNPRHLVRRRGQEARLRCSPMKGHSHVYWYRQLPEEGLKFMVYLQKENIIDESGMPKERFSAEFPKEGPSILRIQQVVRGDSAAYFCASSGDRETEAFFGQGTRLTVV.

V usage is TRBV4-2 and J usage is TRBJ1-2; no firm D call. The CDR3 sequence is 16 residues long. Germline CDR1 LGHNA, CDR2 YNFKEQ. The V end lost 3 bases, the J end lost 7 bases, and 21 bases lay between the germline ends. CDR3 amino acids: CASSQGGMQVMGGYTF. DNA for the CDR3: TGTGCCAGCAGCCAGGGAGGGATGCAAGTTATGGGTGGCTACACCTTC.

The V call is TRBV9, the J call TRBJ1-4; no firm D call. V lost 2 bases and J lost 8, with 13 bases in between. This CDR3 spans 14 amino acids. Germline values: CDR1 SGDLS, CDR2 YYNGEE. The CDR3 loop is CASSVGRQLEKLFF. As DNA, the CDR3 is TGTGCCAGCAGCGTGGGGAGGCAGTTGGAAAAACTGTTTTTT. Drawing the rest from reference TRBV9 and TRBJ1-4, the complete variable domain is DSGVTQTPKHLITATGQRVTLRCSPRSGDLSVYWYQQSLDQGLQFLIQYYNGEERAKGNILERFSAQQFPDLHSELNLSSLELGDSALYFCASSVGRQLEKLFFGSGTQLSVL.

The chain couples TRBV6-1 to TRBJ1-2; a possible D gene is TRBD1 (5 bases). V lost 3 bases and J lost 5, with 16 bases in between. The CDR3 sequence is 15 residues long. CDR1 and CDR2 (germline): MNHNS, SASEGT. Written as DNA, the CDR3 is TGTGCCAGCAGTGATTACGGGGGGGTCGGGTATGGCTACACCTTC. It specifies CASSDYGGVGYGYTF.

V is TRBV19 and J is TRBJ2-6, with D possibly matching TRBD2 (6 bases). Per germline, CDR1 LNHDA and CDR2 SQIVND (reference sequence). The CDR3 is 17 residues long. Trimming took 8 bases from V and 1 from J, leaving 18 bases between them. In nucleotides, the CDR3 is TGTGCCAGTCAAACAACGGCAGGGACTTCTGGGGCCAACGTCCTGACTTTC. Translation: CASQTTAGTSGANVLTF.

The rearrangement joins TRBV15 to TRBJ1-2; D not resolved. Trimming took off 3 bases at V and 5 bases at J, with 7 bases between the two ends. CDR3 length equals 12 residues. Germline loops: CDR1 LNHNV, CDR2 YYDKDF (reference sequence). This chain's CDR3 is CATSSGLYGYTF. The CDR3 bases are TGTGCCACCAGCAGTGGCCTGTATGGCTACACCTTC.

This chain joins TRBV6-6 and TRBJ2-7, with D possibly being TRBD1 (5 bases). The CDR3 runs 14 residues. V was pared by 7 bases and J by 4 bases, with 17 bases between. Germline-derived CDR1 and CDR2 are MNHNY and SVGAGI (reference sequence). The CDR3 sequence: CASNRQVGVYEQYF. The CDR3 DNA reads TGTGCCAGCAATCGTCAAGTAGGGGTGTACGAGCAGTACTTC.

This CDR3 is CASSVEGRGGPETQYF. The CDR3, as DNA: TGTGCCAGCAGCGTAGAAGGGCGGGGGGGCCCAGAGACCCAGTACTTC. This chain links TRBV9 with TRBJ2-5; TRBD2 matches 9 bases. Germline CDR1 is SGDLS and CDR2 is YYNGEE. V gave up 0 bases and J gave up 4 bases; unmatched junction bases: 7. This CDR3 is 16 amino acids long. The entire variable domain, with the rest obtained from reference TRBV9 and TRBJ2-5, is as follows: DSGVTQTPKHLITATGQRVTLRCSPRSGDLSVYWYQQSLDQGLQFLIQYYNGEERAKGNILERFSAQQFPDLHSELNLSSLELGDSALYFCASSVEGRGGPETQYFGPGTRLLVL.

The rearrangement uses TRBV5-1 and TRBJ2-3, with TRBD1 matching over 11 bases. The V gene's germline CDR1 is SGHRS and CDR2 YFSETQ. The CDR3 covers 16 residues. The V segment lost 1 base and the J segment 1 base; nucleotides outside the gene matches: 2. CDR3: CASSLPGQGGTDTQYF. Here the CDR3 DNA reads TGCGCCAGCAGCTTGCCGGGACAGGGGGGCACAGATACGCAGTATTTT.

The chain combines TRBV19 with TRBJ1-5, with 8 nucleotides matching TRBD1. The germline V gene has CDR1 LNHDA and CDR2 SQIVND (reference sequence). The CDR3 loop spans 16 amino acids. V gave up 2 bases and J gave up 2 bases; unmatched junction bases: 5. The CDR3 region has the DNA TGTGCCAGTAGTATACTCAGGGGGCATCGCAATCAGCCCCAGCATTTT. The encoded protein is CASSILRGHRNQPQHF.

The chain links TRBV10-3 to TRBJ2-2; TRBD1 matches at 8 bases. There are 15 residues in the CDR3. The germline V gene encodes CDR1 ENHRY and CDR2 SYGVKD. Unmatched junction bases numbered 5, after V lost 3 bases and J lost 5 bases. The CDR3 DNA sequence: TGTGCCATCAGTGAATTACAGGGGGAAACCGGGGAGCTGTTTTTT. Amino acids: CAISELQGETGELFF.

J is TRBJ2-7 and V is TRBV18, with 7 bases that match TRBD1. The length of the CDR3 is 15 residues. Germline assignment: CDR1 KGHSH and CDR2 LQKENI. Losses at the gene ends were 3 bases for V and 2 bases for J; bases not matched to a gene: 7. CDR3 nucleotide sequence: TGTGCCAGCTCACCGCAGGGACAGCGAGCCTACGAGCAGTACTTC. Translation: CASSPQGQRAYEQYF.

The rearrangement joins TRBV5-1 to TRBJ2-6; D uncertain. The CDR3 totals 16 residues. Trimming pared 4 bases from V and 2 bases from J, leaving 13 bases between. Germline CDR1 is SGHRS and CDR2 is YFSETQ. The CDR3 reads CASSLPQRTGANVLTF. The CDR3 region has the DNA TGCGCCAGCAGCCTCCCACAGAGAACTGGGGCCAACGTCCTGACTTTC.

The J gene is TRBJ2-1, the V gene TRBV5-1; D not certain. Germline CDR1 reads SGHRS; CDR2 reads YFSETQ. V was trimmed by 0 bases and J by 5 bases, leaving 6 bases between them. The length of the CDR3 is 13 residues. The CDR3 nucleotides are TGCGCCAGCAGCTTGGGGCTGGACAATGAGCAGTTCTTC. Encoded protein: CASSLGLDNEQFF.

The chain recombines TRBV12-5 with TRBJ2-3, with a weak D call TRBD2 (6 bases). In germline, CDR1 is LGHNT, CDR2 FRNRAP. V shed 8 bases and J shed 3 bases, with 12 bases lying between them. This CDR3 comprises 13 residues. The CDR3 DNA sequence: TGTGCTAGTCTTCGGGGGAGAACAGATACGCAGTATTTT. It is translated as CASLRGRTDTQYF.

The rearrangement uses TRBV28 and TRBJ2-7; TRBD2 matches at 9 bases. The CDR3 totals 16 residues. CDR1 is MDHEN, CDR2 SYDVKM, per germline. V was clipped by 6 bases and J by 2 bases; unmatched bases: 11. DNA of the CDR3: TGTGCCAGCAGCCTATCCAGCGGGAGGTCCACCTACGAGCAGTACTTC. Translated, it gives CASSLSSGRSTYEQYF.

The rearrangement links TRBV4-2 to TRBJ2-2; TRBD2 matches at 7 bases. The germline V gene has CDR1 LGHNA and CDR2 YNFKEQ. With V trimmed by 0 bases and J by 6 bases, 13 bases remained unmatched. The CDR3 loop spans 18 amino acids. CDR3 sequence: CASSQDPAGVLTAGELFF. In nucleotides, the CDR3 is TGTGCCAGCAGCCAAGATCCGGCGGGGGTATTAACAGCCGGGGAGCTGTTTTTT.

Details on this clone: It is unclear where the CDR3 begins or ends on the DNA, so no DNA is shown, and the CDR3 is as TCRdb lists it. This chain uses TRBV6-7 with TRBJ1-4. TRBV6-7 is classed as an ORF, of uncertain function. The CDR3 adds up to 14 amino acids, both ends counted. The CDR3 loop reads CASSYSTSGENCFF.

The rearrangement uses TRBV10-3 and TRBJ2-2; D perhaps matches TRBD2 (5 bases). The ends were cut back, 9 bases at V and 4 bases at J, with 12 bases in the middle. Germline CDR1 ENHRY, CDR2 SYGVKD. The CDR3 totals 13 residues. CDR3 region: CAMRAVVTGELFF. CDR3 DNA: TGTGCCATGCGAGCGGTGGTCACCGGGGAGCTGTTTTTT.

The chain is built from TRBV6-1 and TRBJ2-7; D not resolved. The CDR3 sequence is 12 residues long. Trimming took off 4 bases at V and 3 bases at J, with 7 bases between the two ends. Per the germline V gene, CDR1 is MNHNS and CDR2 is SASEGT. The CDR3 loop reads CASSVNIYEQYF. DNA for the CDR3: TGTGCCAGCAGTGTGAACATCTACGAGCAGTACTTC.

The rearrangement uses TRBV18 and TRBJ2-1; 8 bases match TRBD1. The junction had 6 bases not matched to a gene; V was cut back by 1 base and J by 10 bases. The CDR3 consists of 14 residues. Per the germline V gene, CDR1 is KGHSH and CDR2 is LQKENI. The CDR3 region has the DNA TGTGCCAGCTCACCACTTGGACAGGGAAAGGAGCAGTTCTTC. Amino acid sequence: CASSPLGQGKEQFF. Complete variable domain (other parts from reference TRBV18 and TRBJ2-1): NAGVMQNPRHLVRRRGQEARLRCSPMKGHSHVYWYRQLPEEGLKFMVYLQKENIIDESGMPKERFSAEFPKEGPSILRIQQVVRGDSAAYFCASSPLGQGKEQFFGPGTRLTVL.

V usage is TRBV4-3 and J usage is TRBJ1-2; 8 bases are a match to TRBD1. Germline lookup yields CDR1 LGHNA and CDR2 YSLEER. Unmatched junction bases numbered 4, after V lost 0 bases and J lost 4 bases. The CDR3 consists of 15 residues. DNA for the CDR3: TGCGCCAGCAGCCAAGATAGACAGGGGCTCTATGGCTACACCTTC. Amino acids: CASSQDRQGLYGYTF.

The chain recombines TRBV30 with TRBJ2-1; the D is unclear. Germline V gene lookup returns CDR1 GTSNPN and CDR2 SVGIG (reference sequence). V lost 8 bases and J lost 9, with 14 bases in between. The CDR3 has 11 residues. CDR3 in DNA: TGTGCCGCTAGTCTTGGAAGTGAGCAGTTCTTC. Residues: CAASLGSEQFF. The variable domain in full, with the rest retrieved from reference TRBV30 and TRBJ2-1, is SQTIHQWPATLVQPVGSPLSLECTVEGTSNPNLYWYRQAAGRGLQLLFYSVGIGQISSEVPQNLSASRPQDRQFILSSKKLLLSDSGFYLCAASLGSEQFFGPGTRLTVL.

The rearrangement joins TRBV5-4 to TRBJ1-1; D uncertain. This CDR3 has 12 residues. V was shortened by 0 bases and J by 7 bases, with 7 bases between the two germline ends. Germline V gene sequence: CDR1 SGHNT, CDR2 YYREEE (reference sequence). The CDR3 loop is CASSLDRFEAFF. CDR3 in DNA: TGTGCCAGCAGCTTGGATCGGTTTGAAGCTTTCTTT. The full variable domain, rest sourced from reference TRBV5-4 and TRBJ1-1, is ETGVTQSPTHLIKTRGQQVTLRCSSQSGHNTVSWYQQALGQGPQFIFQYYREEENGRGNFPPRFSGLQFPNYSSELNVNALELDDSALYLCASSLDRFEAFFGQGTRLTVV.

V usage is TRBV6-1 and J usage is TRBJ1-2, with 8 bases identical to TRBD1. The germline CDR1 and CDR2 sequences are MNHNS and SASEGT. V shed 4 bases, J shed 2 bases, and the junction held 9 bases outside the gene matches. The CDR3 is made up of 16 amino acids. The CDR3 here is CASSGPYGQGNYGYTF. CDR3 bases: TGTGCCAGCAGTGGCCCCTACGGACAGGGCAACTATGGCTACACCTTC.

The chain carries TRBV7-2 and TRBJ2-7; 7 bases line up with TRBD2. The CDR3 runs 15 residues. CDR1 is SGHTA, CDR2 FQGNSA, per germline. The trim removed 4 bases at V and 3 bases at J, leaving 9 bases unmatched. The CDR3 DNA is TGTGCCAGCAGCTCCGGACTAGTCGACCACTACGAGCAGTACTTC. The encoded protein is CASSSGLVDHYEQYF.

The chain has TRBV6-5 and TRBJ1-2, with 8 bases lining up with TRBD1. The germline V gene encodes CDR1 MNHEY and CDR2 SVGAGI. The CDR3 is made up of 14 amino acids. With 5 bases clipped from V and 5 bases from J, the junction kept 7 bases outside the gene matches. The DNA for the CDR3 is TGTGCCAGCAGTCGAACTAGACAGGGGTATGGCTACACCTTC. Protein: CASSRTRQGYGYTF.

CDR3 nucleotides: TGTGCCAGCGAAGAGGGCCTTGAAGCTTTCTTT. Protein product: CASEEGLEAFF. The chain combines TRBV19 with TRBJ1-1; D not resolved. The V gene's germline CDR1 is LNHDA and CDR2 SQIVND (reference sequence). Trimming took off 9 bases at V and 7 bases at J, with 12 bases between the two ends. The CDR3 extends over 11 amino acids. The complete variable domain, with remaining parts taken from reference TRBV19 and TRBJ1-1, reads DGGITQSPKYLFRKEGQNVTLSCEQNLNHDAMYWYRQDPGQGLRLIYYSQIVNDFQKGDIAEGYSVSREKKESFPLTVTSAQKNPTAFYLCASEEGLEAFFGQGTRLTVV.

With regard to this clone: The same CDR3 is also encoded by other DNA sequences in this sample. The rearrangement links TRBV27 to TRBJ1-5; D might be TRBD1 (6 bases). CDR3 size: 14 residues. Trimming took 2 bases from V and 1 from J, leaving 6 bases between them. The germline gives CDR1 MNHEY, CDR2 SMNVEV (reference sequence). The CDR3 loop is CASSLTGSNQPQHF. CDR3 bases: TGTGCCAGCAGTTTAACAGGGAGCAATCAGCCCCAGCATTTT.

This rearrangement joins TRBV7-9 to TRBJ1-2; TRBD1 matches 7 bases. The germline gives CDR1 SEHNR, CDR2 FQNEAQ (reference sequence). The CDR3 has 16 amino acids. The V gene end was trimmed by 3 bases and the J gene end by 5 bases; junction bases not matched to a gene: 12. The CDR3 coding sequence is TGTGCCAGCAGCTTTACCGGGACAGCGGTGTCTTATGGCTACACCTTC. Amino acids: CASSFTGTAVSYGYTF.

The CDR3 reads CASSPERSAYEQYF. CDR3 nucleotide sequence: TGTGCCAGCTCGCCAGAAAGGAGCGCCTACGAGCAGTACTTC. This chain links TRBV18 with TRBJ2-7, with no clear D. Between the trimmed V and J ends, which lost 6 bases and 2 bases, there was a span of 14 bases. Germline CDR1 and CDR2: KGHSH and LQKENI. CDR3 size: 14 residues.

As regards this clone: Germline and junction disagree at one end, which may indicate a read error. The V and J genes are TRBV7-9 and TRBJ2-7; 7 nucleotides match TRBD2. This CDR3 comprises 11 residues. CDR1 SEHNR and CDR2 FQNEAQ come from the germline V gene (reference sequence). CDR3 amino acids: CASSLRGGIGF. The CDR3 DNA reads as TGTGCCAGCAGCTTACGGGGAGGGATAGGCTTC. Supplemented by reference TRBV7-9 and TRBJ2-7, the full variable domain reads DTGVSQNPRHKITKRGQNVTFRCDPISEHNRLYWYRQTLGQGPEFLTYFQNEAQLEKSRLLSDRFSAERPKGSFSTLEIQRTEQGDSAMYLCASSLRGGIGFGPGTRLTVT.